This is a list of T cell receptor beta chains from one sample in a study of T cells in Graves' hyperthyroidism and ophthalmopathy. Each CDR3 protein gets one entry after TCRdb re-called the multiplex PCR reads with MiXCR. This repertoire shows 450,000 to 500,000 distinct CDR3 sequences, 20% to 25% found once; its top ten account for about 53%. The sequenced sample consisted of blood. The origin of the receptors is a woman aged 70 to 79 with Graves' ophthalmopathy. Both conserved end residues are part of each CDR3. The D gene is left open where the match is weak. Size is omitted from some rows. Given values are once, few, many or a class for expanded clones.

D gene: NA
clone size: few
J gene: TRBJ1-3
V gene: TRBV10-3
CDR3 DNA: TGTGCCTTACAGGGCTCTGGAAACACCATATATTTT
CDR3 protein: CALQGSGNTIYF

D gene: NA
clone size: NA
J gene: TRBJ1-3
V gene: TRBV6-1
CDR3 DNA: TGTGCCAGCAGTCAGGATTCAGATGTCCTCTTCTCTGGAAACACCATATATTTT
CDR3 protein: CASSQDSDVLFSGNTIYF

D gene: NA
clone size: few
J gene: TRBJ2-2
V gene: TRBV7-9
CDR3 DNA: TGTGCCAGCAGAGGTGGGAGTTGGACCGGGGAGCTGTTTTTT
CDR3 protein: CASRGGSWTGELFF

D gene: NA
clone size: many
J gene: TRBJ2-1
V gene: TRBV27
CDR3 DNA: TGTGCCAGCAGTTCGGACTTCAATGAGCAGTTCTTC
CDR3 protein: CASSSDFNEQFF

D gene: NA
clone size: many
J gene: TRBJ2-7
V gene: TRBV6-1
CDR3 DNA: TGTGCCAGCAGTGAAGCATCGTGGGACGCCACCTACGAGCAGTACTTC
CDR3 protein: CASSEASWDATYEQYF

D gene: TRBD1
clone size: few
J gene: TRBJ1-2
V gene: TRBV28
CDR3 DNA: TGTGCCATCCCAACGGGACAGGGGGCGCAGGACTATGGCTACACCTTC
CDR3 protein: CAIPTGQGAQDYGYTF

D gene: NA
clone size: many
J gene: TRBJ2-4
V gene: TRBV3-1
CDR3 DNA: TGTGCCAGCAGTATTTCATCAAACATTCAGTACTTC
CDR3 protein: CASSISSNIQYF

D gene: NA
clone size: NA
J gene: TRBJ1-1
V gene: TRBV9
CDR3 DNA: TGTGCCAGCAGCGTAGCACAGGAGAACACTGAAGCTTTCTTT
CDR3 protein: CASSVAQENTEAFF

D gene: NA
clone size: few
J gene: TRBJ1-3
V gene: TRBV3-1
CDR3 DNA: TGTGCCAGCAGCCAAACGTGGAACACCATATATTTT
CDR3 protein: CASSQTWNTIYF

D gene: NA
clone size: NA
J gene: TRBJ1-2
V gene: TRBV7-3
CDR3 DNA: TGTGCCAGCAGCGCAGGGGCCTCTAACTATGGCTACACCTTC
CDR3 protein: CASSAGASNYGYTF

D gene: TRBD1
clone size: NA
J gene: TRBJ1-6
V gene: TRBV13
CDR3 DNA: TGTGCCAGCAGTCGCAGGACAGGGCCCAGTAATTCACCCCTCCACTTT
CDR3 protein: CASSRRTGPSNSPLHF